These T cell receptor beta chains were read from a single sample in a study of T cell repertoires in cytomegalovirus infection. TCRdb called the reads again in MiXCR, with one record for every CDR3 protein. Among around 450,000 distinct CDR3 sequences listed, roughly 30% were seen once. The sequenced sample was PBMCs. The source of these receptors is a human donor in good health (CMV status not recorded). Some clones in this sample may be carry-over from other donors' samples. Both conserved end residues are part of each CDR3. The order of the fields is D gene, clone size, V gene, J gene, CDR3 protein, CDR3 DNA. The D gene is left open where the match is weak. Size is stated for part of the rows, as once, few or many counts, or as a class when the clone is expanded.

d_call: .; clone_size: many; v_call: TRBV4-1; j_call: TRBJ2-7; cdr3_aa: CASSQGTVGEQYF; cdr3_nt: TGCGCCAGCAGCCAAGGGACGGTGGGCGAGCAGTACTTC
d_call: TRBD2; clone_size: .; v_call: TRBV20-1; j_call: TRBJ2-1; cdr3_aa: CSARPLRPGGHLEQFF; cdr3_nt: TGCAGTGCTAGACCCCTTAGGCCGGGGGGGCATTTAGAGCAGTTCTTC
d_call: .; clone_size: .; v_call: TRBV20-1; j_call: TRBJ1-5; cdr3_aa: CSARGPESNQPQHF; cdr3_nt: TGCAGTGCTAGAGGCCCAGAGAGCAATCAGCCCCAGCATTTT
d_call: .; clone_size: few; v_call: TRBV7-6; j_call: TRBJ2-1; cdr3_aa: CASSLHDRRYNEQFF; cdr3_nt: TGTGCCAGCAGCTTACATGACCGCCGCTACAATGAGCAGTTCTTC
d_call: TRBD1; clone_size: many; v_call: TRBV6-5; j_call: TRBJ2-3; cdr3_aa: CASSYRTPRTGATDTQYF; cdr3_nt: TGTGCCAGCAGTTACCGAACACCTAGGACAGGGGCCACAGATACGCAGTATTTT
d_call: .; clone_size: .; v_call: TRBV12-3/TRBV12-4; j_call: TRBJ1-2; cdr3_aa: CASSLTVNYGYTF; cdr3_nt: TGTGCCAGCAGTTTGACAGTGAACTATGGCTACACCTTC
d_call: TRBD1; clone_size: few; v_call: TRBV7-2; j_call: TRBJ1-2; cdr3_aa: CASSLYQDRVYGYTF; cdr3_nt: TGTGCCAGCAGCCTCTACCAGGACAGGGTCTATGGCTACACCTTC
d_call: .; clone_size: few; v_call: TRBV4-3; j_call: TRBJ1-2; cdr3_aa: CASSQVRQDSNYGYTF; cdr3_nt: TGCGCCAGCAGCCAAGTGAGACAGGATTCTAACTATGGCTACACCTTC
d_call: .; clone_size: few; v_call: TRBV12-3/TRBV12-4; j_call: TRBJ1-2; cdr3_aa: CASSLATGNNYGYTF; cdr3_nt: TGTGCCAGCAGTTTGGCGACAGGAAATAACTATGGCTACACCTTC
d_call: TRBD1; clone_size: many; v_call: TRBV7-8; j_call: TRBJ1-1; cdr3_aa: CASSPPGQGTAEAFF; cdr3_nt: TGTGCCAGCAGCCCCCCGGGACAGGGCACGGCTGAAGCTTTCTTT
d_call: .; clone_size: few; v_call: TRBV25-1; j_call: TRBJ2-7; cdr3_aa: CASSPLNYEQYF; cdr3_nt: TGTGCCAGCAGCCCCCTTAACTACGAGCAGTACTTC
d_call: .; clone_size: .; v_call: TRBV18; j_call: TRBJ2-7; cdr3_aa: CASSPRRSAPHEGYEQYF; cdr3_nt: TGTGCCAGCTCACCACGCCGTTCGGCCCCACACGAAGGCTACGAGCAGTACTTC
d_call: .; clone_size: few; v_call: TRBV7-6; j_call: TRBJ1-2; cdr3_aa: CASSLERGLSPQYGYTF; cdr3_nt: TGTGCCAGCAGCTTAGAGAGGGGCCTGTCCCCCCAATATGGCTACACCTTC
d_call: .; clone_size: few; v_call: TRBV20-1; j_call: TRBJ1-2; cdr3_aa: CSASTDGYTF; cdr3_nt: TGCAGTGCTAGCACCGACGGCTACACCTTC
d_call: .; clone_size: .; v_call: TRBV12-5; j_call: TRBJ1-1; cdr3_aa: CASGLVDGTEAFF; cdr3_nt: TGTGCTAGTGGTTTGGTAGACGGCACTGAAGCTTTCTTT
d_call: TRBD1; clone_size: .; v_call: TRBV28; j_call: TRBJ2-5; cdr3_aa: CASSSPDREVTETQYF; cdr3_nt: TGTGCCAGCAGTAGCCCGGACAGGGAGGTAACGGAGACCCAGTACTTC
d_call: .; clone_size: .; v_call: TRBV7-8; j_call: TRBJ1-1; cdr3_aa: CASSFGVGQWVSTEAFF; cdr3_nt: TGTGCCAGCAGCTTTGGGGTCGGTCAGTGGGTAAGCACTGAAGCTTTCTTT
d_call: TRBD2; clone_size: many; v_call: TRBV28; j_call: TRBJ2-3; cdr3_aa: CASSLGAGAPSTDTQYF; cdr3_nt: TGTGCCAGCAGTTTAGGAGCGGGGGCCCCTAGCACAGATACGCAGTATTTT
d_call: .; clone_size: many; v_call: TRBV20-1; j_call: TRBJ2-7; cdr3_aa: CSARDPDNYEQYF; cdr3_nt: TGCAGTGCTAGAGATCCGGACAACTACGAGCAGTACTTC
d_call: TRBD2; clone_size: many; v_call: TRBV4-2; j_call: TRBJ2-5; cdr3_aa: CASSPGGGETQYF; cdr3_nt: TGTGCCAGCAGCCCGGGAGGTGGCGAGACCCAGTACTTC
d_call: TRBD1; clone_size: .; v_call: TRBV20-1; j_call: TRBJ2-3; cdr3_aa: CSAETGDTQYF; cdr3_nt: TGCAGTGCGGAGACAGGGGATACGCAGTATTTT
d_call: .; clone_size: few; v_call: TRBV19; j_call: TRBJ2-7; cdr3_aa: CASSFAQGKYEQYF; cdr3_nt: TGTGCCAGTAGTTTTGCGCAGGGAAAGTACGAGCAGTACTTC
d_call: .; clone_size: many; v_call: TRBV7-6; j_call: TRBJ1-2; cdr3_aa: CASSSPGSGGYTF; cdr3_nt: TGTGCCAGCAGCTCTCCAGGTTCGGGTGGCTACACCTTC
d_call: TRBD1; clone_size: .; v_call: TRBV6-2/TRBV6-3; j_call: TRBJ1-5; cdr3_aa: CASSYGGTVGNQPQHF; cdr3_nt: TGTGCCAGCAGTTACGGAGGGACAGTGGGCAATCAGCCCCAGCATTTT
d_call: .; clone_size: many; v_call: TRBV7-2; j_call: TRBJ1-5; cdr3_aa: CASSLLGTLSNQPQHF; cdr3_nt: TGTGCCAGCAGCTTACTCGGGACACTTAGCAATCAGCCCCAGCATTTT
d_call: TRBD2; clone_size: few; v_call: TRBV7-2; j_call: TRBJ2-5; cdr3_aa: CASSFQSGGRGGQETQYF; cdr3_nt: TGTGCCAGCAGCTTCCAGTCCGGGGGGCGGGGGGGGCAAGAGACCCAGTACTTC
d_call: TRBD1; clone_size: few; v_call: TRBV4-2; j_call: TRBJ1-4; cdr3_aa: CASSQARDRDEKLFF; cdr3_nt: TGTGCCAGCAGCCAAGCCCGGGACAGGGATGAAAAACTGTTTTTT
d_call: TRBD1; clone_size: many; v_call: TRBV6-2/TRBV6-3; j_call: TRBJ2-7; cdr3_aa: CASSYDRAYEQYF; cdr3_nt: TGTGCCAGCAGTTACGACAGGGCCTACGAGCAGTACTTC
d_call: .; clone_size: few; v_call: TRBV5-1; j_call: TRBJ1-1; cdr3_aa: CASSSREWGTEAFF; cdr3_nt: TGCGCCAGCAGCTCCAGGGAGTGGGGCACTGAAGCTTTCTTT
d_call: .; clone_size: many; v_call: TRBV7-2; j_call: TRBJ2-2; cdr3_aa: CASSLISGRPGELFF; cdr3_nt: TGTGCCAGCAGCTTAATCTCTGGGCGACCCGGGGAGCTGTTTTTT
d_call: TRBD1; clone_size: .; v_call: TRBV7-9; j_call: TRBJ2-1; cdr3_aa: CASCLRGGPGDEQFF; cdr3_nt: TGTGCCAGCTGCTTAAGAGGGGGCCCGGGTGATGAGCAGTTCTTC
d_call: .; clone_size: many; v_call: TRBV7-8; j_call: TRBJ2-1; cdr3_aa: CASSLVRWQPVDEQFF; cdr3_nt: TGTGCCAGCAGCTTAGTCAGATGGCAGCCGGTCGATGAGCAGTTCTTC
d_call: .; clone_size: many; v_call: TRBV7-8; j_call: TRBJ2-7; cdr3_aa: CASSLALTGHYEQYF; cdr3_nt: TGTGCCAGCAGCTTAGCGCTGACAGGACACTACGAGCAGTACTTC
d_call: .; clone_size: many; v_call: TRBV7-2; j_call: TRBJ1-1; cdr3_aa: CASSFGRANTEAFF; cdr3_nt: TGTGCCAGCAGCTTCGGCAGAGCAAACACTGAAGCTTTCTTT
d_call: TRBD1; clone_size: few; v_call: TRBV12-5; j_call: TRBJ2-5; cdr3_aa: CASGFSTGGTETQYF; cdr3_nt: TGTGCTAGTGGTTTTAGTACAGGGGGCACGGAGACCCAGTACTTC
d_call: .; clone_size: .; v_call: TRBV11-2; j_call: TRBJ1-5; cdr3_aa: CASSAHPRGQPQHF; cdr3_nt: TGTGCCAGCAGCGCCCACCCCAGAGGCCAGCCCCAGCATTTT
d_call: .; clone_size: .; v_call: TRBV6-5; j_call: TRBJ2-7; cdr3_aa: CASSQRRGGRIYEQYF; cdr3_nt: TGTGCCAGCAGCCAGAGGAGGGGGGGGCGCATCTACGAGCAGTACTTC
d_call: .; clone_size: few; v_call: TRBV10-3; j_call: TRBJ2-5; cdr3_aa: CAISVHQETQYF; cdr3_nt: TGTGCCATCAGTGTACACCAAGAGACCCAGTACTTC
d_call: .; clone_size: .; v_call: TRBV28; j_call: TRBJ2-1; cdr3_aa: CASSPELYSYNEQFF; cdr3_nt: TGTGCCAGCAGCCCCGAGTTATACTCCTACAATGAGCAGTTCTTC
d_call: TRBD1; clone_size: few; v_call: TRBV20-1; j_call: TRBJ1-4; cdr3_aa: CSAARQGARVEKLFF; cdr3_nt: TGCAGTGCTGCGAGGCAGGGGGCACGGGTTGAAAAACTGTTTTTT
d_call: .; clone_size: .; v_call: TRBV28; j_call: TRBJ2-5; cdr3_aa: CASSLGIGTQYF; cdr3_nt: TGTGCCAGCAGTTTAGGTATCGGGACCCAGTACTTC
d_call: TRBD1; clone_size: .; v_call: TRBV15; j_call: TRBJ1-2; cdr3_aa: CATIGGRVGNYGYTF; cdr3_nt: TGTGCCACCATAGGGGGCCGGGTTGGGAACTATGGCTACACCTTC
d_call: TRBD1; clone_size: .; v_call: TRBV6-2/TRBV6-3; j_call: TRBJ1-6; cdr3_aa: CSRTYRGLGYSPLHF; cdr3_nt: TGTTCCCGCACCTACAGGGGGCTCGGCTATTCACCCCTCCACTTT
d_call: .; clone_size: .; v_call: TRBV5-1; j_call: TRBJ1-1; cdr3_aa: CASRTDSVNTEAFF; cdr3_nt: TGCGCCAGCAGGACTGACAGCGTGAACACTGAAGCTTTCTTT
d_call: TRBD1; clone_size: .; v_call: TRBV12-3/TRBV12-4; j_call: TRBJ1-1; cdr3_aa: CASSFSRQGLVRVNTEAFF; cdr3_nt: TGTGCCAGCAGTTTTTCCCGACAGGGGCTCGTCAGAGTGAACACTGAAGCTTTCTTT
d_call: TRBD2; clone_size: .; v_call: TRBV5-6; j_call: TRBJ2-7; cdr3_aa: CASNAGDRTYEQYF; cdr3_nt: TGTGCCAGCAACGCGGGAGACAGAACCTACGAGCAGTACTTC
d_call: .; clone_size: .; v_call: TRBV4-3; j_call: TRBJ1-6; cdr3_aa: CASSQDGPSVPYNSPLHF; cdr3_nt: TGCGCCAGCAGCCAAGATGGGCCGTCAGTCCCCTATAATTCACCCCTCCACTTT
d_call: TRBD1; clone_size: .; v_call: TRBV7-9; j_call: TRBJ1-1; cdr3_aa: CASSPDDRGFTEAFF; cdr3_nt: TGTGCCAGCAGCCCCGACGACAGGGGGTTCACTGAAGCTTTCTTT
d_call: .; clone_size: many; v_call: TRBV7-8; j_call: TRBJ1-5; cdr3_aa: CASSQYNQPQHF; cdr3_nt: TGTGCCAGCAGCCAATATAATCAGCCCCAGCATTTT
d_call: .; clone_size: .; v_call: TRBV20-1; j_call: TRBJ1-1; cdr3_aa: CSAKWGGTEAFF; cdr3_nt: TGCAGTGCTAAGTGGGGAGGCACTGAAGCTTTCTTT
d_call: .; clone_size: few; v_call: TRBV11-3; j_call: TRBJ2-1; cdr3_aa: CASSETGDEQFF; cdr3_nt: TGTGCCAGCAGCGAGACAGGAGATGAGCAGTTCTTC
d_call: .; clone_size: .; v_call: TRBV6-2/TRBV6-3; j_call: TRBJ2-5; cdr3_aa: CSRSYSSRKETQYF; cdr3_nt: TGTTCCCGCAGTTACTCGTCCAGAAAAGAGACCCAGTACTTC
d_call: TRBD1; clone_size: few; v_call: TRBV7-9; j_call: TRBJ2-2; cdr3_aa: CASSPPDRENTGELFF; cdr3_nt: TGTGCCAGCAGCCCTCCCGACAGGGAAAACACCGGGGAGCTGTTTTTT
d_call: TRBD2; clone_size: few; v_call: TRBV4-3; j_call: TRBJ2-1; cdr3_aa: CASSPRGGVGYNEQFF; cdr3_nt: TGCGCCAGCAGCCCACGGGGGGGGGTCGGCTACAATGAGCAGTTCTTC